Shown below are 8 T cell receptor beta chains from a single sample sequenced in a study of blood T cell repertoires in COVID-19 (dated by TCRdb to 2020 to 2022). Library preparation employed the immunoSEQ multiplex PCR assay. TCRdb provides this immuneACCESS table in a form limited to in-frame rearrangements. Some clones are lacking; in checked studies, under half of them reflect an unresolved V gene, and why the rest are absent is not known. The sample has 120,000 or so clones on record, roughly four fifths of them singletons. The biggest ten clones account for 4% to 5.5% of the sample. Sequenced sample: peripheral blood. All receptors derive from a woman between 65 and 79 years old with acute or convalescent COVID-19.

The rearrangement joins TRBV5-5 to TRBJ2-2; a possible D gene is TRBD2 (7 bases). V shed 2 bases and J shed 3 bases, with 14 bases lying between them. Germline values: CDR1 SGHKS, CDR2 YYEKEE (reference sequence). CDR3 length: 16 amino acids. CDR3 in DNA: TGTGCCAGCAGCTTCTCTCAGGGGAGGGACACCGGGGAGCTGTTTTTT. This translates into CASSFSQGRDTGELFF.

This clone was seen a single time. CDR3 coding DNA: TGTGCCAGCAGTTATCCCGGGACTAGCCCCGGCGAGCAGTACTTC. This codes for CASSYPGTSPGEQYF. The chain links TRBV5-4 to TRBJ2-7; 9 positions match TRBD2. After removal of 5 bases from V and 6 bases from J, the junction contained 12 bases not matched to a gene. The CDR3 is 15 residues long. Germline V lookup: CDR1 SGHNT, CDR2 YYREEE (reference sequence).

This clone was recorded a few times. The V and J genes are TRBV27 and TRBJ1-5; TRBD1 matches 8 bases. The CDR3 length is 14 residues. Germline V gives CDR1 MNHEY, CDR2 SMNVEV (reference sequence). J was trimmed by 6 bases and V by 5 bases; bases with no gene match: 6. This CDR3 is CASSPGTGFQPQHF. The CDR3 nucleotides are TGTGCCAGCAGTCCTGGGACAGGTTTTCAGCCCCAGCATTTT.

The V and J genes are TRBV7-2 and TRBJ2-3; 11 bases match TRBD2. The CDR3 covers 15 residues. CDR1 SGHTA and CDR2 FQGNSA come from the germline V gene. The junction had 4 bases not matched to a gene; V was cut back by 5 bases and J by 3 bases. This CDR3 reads CASSLSGGETDTQYF. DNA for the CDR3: TGTGCCAGCAGCCTTAGCGGGGGGGAGACAGATACGCAGTATTTT.

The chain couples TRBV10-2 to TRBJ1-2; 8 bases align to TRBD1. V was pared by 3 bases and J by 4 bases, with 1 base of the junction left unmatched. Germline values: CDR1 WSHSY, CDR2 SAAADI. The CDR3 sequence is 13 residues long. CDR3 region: CASSDRGRYGYTF. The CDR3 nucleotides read TGCGCCAGCAGTGACAGGGGGCGCTATGGCTACACCTTC.

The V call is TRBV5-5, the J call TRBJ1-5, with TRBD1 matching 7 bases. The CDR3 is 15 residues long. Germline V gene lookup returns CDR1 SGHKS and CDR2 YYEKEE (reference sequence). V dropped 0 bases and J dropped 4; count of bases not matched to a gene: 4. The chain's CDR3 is CASSLVGGWNQPQHF. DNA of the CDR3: TGTGCCAGCAGCTTGGTAGGGGGCTGGAATCAGCCCCAGCATTTT.

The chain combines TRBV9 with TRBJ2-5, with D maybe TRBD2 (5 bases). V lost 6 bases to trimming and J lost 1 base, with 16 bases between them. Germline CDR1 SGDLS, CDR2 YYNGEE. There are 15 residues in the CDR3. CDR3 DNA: TGTGCCAGCACCAAGGGCCACGGGATCCAAGAGACCCAGTACTTC. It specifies CASTKGHGIQETQYF.

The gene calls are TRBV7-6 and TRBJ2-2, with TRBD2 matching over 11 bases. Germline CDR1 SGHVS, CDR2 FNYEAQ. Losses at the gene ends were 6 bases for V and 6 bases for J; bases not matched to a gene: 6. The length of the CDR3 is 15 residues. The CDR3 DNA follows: TGTGCCAGCAGTCTAGCGGGGGGAGAGTCCGGGGAGCTGTTTTTT. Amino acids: CASSLAGGESGELFF.